Following are 17 T cell receptor beta chains from one sample sequenced in a study of T cell repertoires in cytomegalovirus infection (dated by TCRdb to the late 2010s). No antigen is known for these receptors. This sample was sequenced with an Illumina HiSeq 1500. The raw public reads went through TCRdb reprocessing: fastp at Q25, MiXCR clone calling, in-frame beta chains kept. All rows with the same CDR3 protein become a single entry with the most common DNA and genes. The sample yields 28,000 or so distinct CDR3 sequences; approximately 18% were counted once. 80% to 90% of the sample goes to the ten largest clones. The intended sense of this specimen's treatment or condition label: in vitro stimulation with specific CMV peptide epitopes to enrich CMV-specific T cells. The sample consisted of CD8+ T cells from cultured PBMCs, taken from culture after CMV antigen stimulation. Receptors were obtained from a human donor in good health (CMV status not recorded). Some clones in this sample may be carry-over from other donors' samples.

The rearrangement joins TRBV27 to TRBJ2-7, with 7 bases fitting TRBD1. The CDR3 has 13 residues. The trim removed 8 bases at V and 6 bases at J, leaving 10 bases unmatched. CDR1 and CDR2 from the germline V gene are MNHEY and SMNVEV (reference sequence). CDR3 region: CASATGTAIEQYF. The CDR3 nucleotides are TGTGCCAGCGCGACCGGGACAGCGATCGAGCAGTACTTC.

This clonotype was counted a few times. This rearrangement joins TRBV7-4 to TRBJ2-7; the match to TRBD1 covers 9 bases. The trim removed 1 base at V and 10 bases at J, leaving 2 bases unmatched. The CDR3 is 12 residues long. Germline CDR1 reads SGHVT; CDR2 reads SQSDAQ. The chain's CDR3 is CASSLGQGDQYF. CDR3 nucleotide sequence: TGTGCCAGCAGCTTAGGACAGGGGGATCAGTACTTC.

The chain employs TRBV20-1 and TRBJ2-1; 10 positions agree with TRBD2. The V segment lost 0 bases and the J segment 6 bases; nucleotides outside the gene matches: 5. The CDR3 is 15 amino acids. Germline CDR1 is DFQATT and CDR2 is SNEGSKA (reference sequence). The CDR3 DNA follows: TGCAGTGCTAGAGATCAAGTAGCGGGAGGCAATGAGCAGTTCTTC. The encoded protein is CSARDQVAGGNEQFF.

This clonotype was picked up a small number of times. V is TRBV4-1 and J is TRBJ2-2; tentative D call: TRBD2 (5 bases). The V end was cut by 1 base, the J end by 8 bases, with 11 bases between. Germline CDR1 and CDR2: MGHRA and YSYEKL. The CDR3 spans 14 residues. CDR3 in DNA: TGCGCCAGCAGCCAAGCCCACCCGGGGGGGGAGCTGTTTTTT. Translated, it gives CASSQAHPGGELFF.

This clonotype occurred a few times. This rearrangement joins TRBV28 to TRBJ1-6; D is unclear. The CDR3 has 12 amino acids. V gave up 7 bases and J gave up 10 bases, with 11 bases separating them. Germline V gene data show CDR1 as MDHEN and CDR2 as SYDVKM. The CDR3 loop reads CASNSRGSPLHF. The CDR3 DNA follows: TGTGCCAGCAACTCAAGAGGGTCACCCCTCCACTTT.

V gene TRBV7-9 combines with J gene TRBJ2-7; no clear D gene. V lost 11 bases to trimming and J lost 6 bases, with 14 bases between them. Germline CDR1 and CDR2: SEHNR and FQNEAQ (reference sequence). There are 11 residues in the CDR3. CDR3 DNA: TGTGCCGGCCTCCAAGGCGCCGAGCAGTACTTC. This sequence encodes CAGLQGAEQYF.

This rearrangement joins TRBV7-9 to TRBJ2-7, with 7 bases identical to TRBD2. Looked up from germline, CDR1 is SEHNR and CDR2 is FQNEAQ (reference sequence). The CDR3 is 14 amino acids. The J segment lost 2 bases and the V segment lost 1 base, leaving 2 bases of the junction unmatched. CDR3 loop: CASSLVGGAYEQYF. CDR3 nucleotide sequence: TGTGCCAGCAGCTTAGTTGGGGGGGCCTACGAGCAGTACTTC. Full variable domain (rest looked up from reference TRBV7-9 and TRBJ2-7): DTGVSQNPRHKITKRGQNVTFRCDPISEHNRLYWYRQTLGQGPEFLTYFQNEAQLEKSRLLSDRFSAERPKGSFSTLEIQRTEQGDSAMYLCASSLVGGAYEQYFGPGTRLTVT.

The V gene is TRBV13, the J gene TRBJ2-1; the match to TRBD2 covers 12 bases. Losses at the gene ends were 5 bases for V and 7 bases for J; bases not matched to a gene: 12. This CDR3 is built from 17 residues. Germline V gene data show CDR1 as PRHDT and CDR2 as FYEKMQ (reference sequence). The CDR3 coding sequence is TGTGCCAGCAGCCCTTGGCTAGCGGGAGGGCCCGGGAATGAGCAGTTCTTC. This gives the protein CASSPWLAGGPGNEQFF.

The J gene is TRBJ2-3, the V gene TRBV7-2; 12 nucleotides line up with TRBD2. V dropped 1 base and J dropped 2; count of bases not matched to a gene: 7. This CDR3 contains 18 residues. Germline V CDR1 and CDR2: SGHTA, FQGNSA. CDR3 in amino acids: CASSLEPPSGRVTDTQYF. DNA for the CDR3: TGTGCCAGCAGCTTAGAGCCCCCTAGCGGGAGGGTCACAGATACGCAGTATTTT.

This clonotype was recorded a few times. The chain employs TRBV7-8 and TRBJ2-6; unclear D gene. Germline V CDR1 and CDR2: SGHVS, FQNEAQ. The V gene lost 5 bases and the J gene lost 0 bases, with 20 bases spanning the gap. CDR3 length: 19 amino acids. This CDR3 is CASSQRRPGRGSGANVLTF. The DNA of the CDR3 is TGTGCCAGCAGCCAACGCCGCCCCGGAAGAGGCTCTGGGGCCAACGTCCTGACTTTC.

The rearrangement uses TRBV6-2 or TRBV6-3 and TRBJ2-1; 11 nucleotides align to TRBD2. V gave up 5 bases and J gave up 7 bases; unmatched junction bases: 19. CDR1 and CDR2 (germline): MNHEY, SVGEGT. This CDR3 has 19 residues. The CDR3 sequence: CASSAPLAGESSFWNEQFF. CDR3 nucleotides: TGTGCCAGCAGTGCCCCACTAGCGGGAGAGTCCTCATTTTGGAATGAGCAGTTCTTC.

A few counts support this clonotype. The chain has TRBV27 and TRBJ1-6, with D maybe TRBD1 (5 bases). Germline CDR1 and CDR2: MNHEY and SMNVEV (reference sequence). The CDR3 length is 15 residues. V was pared by 0 bases and J by 9 bases, with 12 bases between. The CDR3, as DNA: TGTGCCAGCAGTTTATCGAGACAGCTTGGTTCACCCCTCCACTTT. Its translation: CASSLSRQLGSPLHF.

There are a few counts of this clonotype. This sequence joins TRBV7-9 and TRBJ2-7; a possible D gene is TRBD2 (6 bases). V gave up 6 bases and J gave up 7 bases, with 16 bases separating them. The CDR3 covers 13 residues. Germline assignment: CDR1 SEHNR and CDR2 FQNEAQ (reference sequence). As DNA, the CDR3 is TGTGCCAGCAGTGGACCGGGACTGGGGGAGCAGTACTTC. Protein: CASSGPGLGEQYF.

The V gene is TRBV9, the J gene TRBJ1-1; TRBD1 is a possible D gene (5 bases). This CDR3 is 13 amino acids long. V lost 4 bases and J lost 1, with 8 bases in between. Germline V CDR1 and CDR2: SGDLS, YYNGEE. The CDR3 nucleotides are TGTGCCAGCAGCCAGACAGCGAACACTGAAGCTTTCTTT. Its protein is CASSQTANTEAFF.

This clonotype was picked up a small number of times. The chain has TRBV7-3 and TRBJ2-5, with 7 nucleotides matching TRBD2. V dropped 8 bases and J dropped 4; count of bases not matched to a gene: 13. Germline V gene lookup returns CDR1 SGHTA and CDR2 FQGTGA. There are 15 residues in the CDR3. DNA for the CDR3: TGTGCCAGCCTCGGCGGGGGAGGGCCCCCAGAGACCCAGTACTTC. As protein: CASLGGGGPPETQYF.

This clonotype was seen once. The rearrangement links TRBV4-2 to TRBJ1-1; tentatively, D is TRBD1 (5 bases). V lost 3 bases to trimming and J lost 3 bases, with 20 bases between them. Germline V gives CDR1 LGHNA, CDR2 YNFKEQ. There are 17 residues in the CDR3. Written as DNA, the CDR3 is TGTGCCAGCAGCCACCCCCTGGCGACGAACAGGCACACTGAAGCTTTCTTT. It yields the protein CASSHPLATNRHTEAFF.

This clonotype has more than one count but fewer than ten. The chain links TRBV7-6 to TRBJ2-3; D is ambiguous. Germline loops: CDR1 SGHVS, CDR2 FNYEAQ. The CDR3 consists of 15 residues. Trimming shortened V by 5 bases and J by 3 bases, and 15 bases separated the two germline ends. The CDR3 protein is CASSLYNSDTDTQYF. The CDR3 coding sequence is TGTGCCAGCAGCCTATACAACTCCGATACAGATACGCAGTATTTT.